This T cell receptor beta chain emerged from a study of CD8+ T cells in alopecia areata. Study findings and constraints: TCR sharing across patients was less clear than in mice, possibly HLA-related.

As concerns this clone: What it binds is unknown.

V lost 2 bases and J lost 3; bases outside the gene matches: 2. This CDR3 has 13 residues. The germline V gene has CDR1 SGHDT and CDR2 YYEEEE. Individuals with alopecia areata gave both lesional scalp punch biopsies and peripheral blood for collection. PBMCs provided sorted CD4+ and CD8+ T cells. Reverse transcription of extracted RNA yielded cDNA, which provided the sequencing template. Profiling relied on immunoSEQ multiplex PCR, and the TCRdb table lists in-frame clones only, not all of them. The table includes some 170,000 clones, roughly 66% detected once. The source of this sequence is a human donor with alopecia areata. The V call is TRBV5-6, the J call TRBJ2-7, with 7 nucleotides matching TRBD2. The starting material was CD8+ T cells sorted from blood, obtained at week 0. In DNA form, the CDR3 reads TGTGCCAGCAGCTTTGGGGGGGACTACGAGCAGTACTTC. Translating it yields CASSFGGDYEQYF.